A single sample is the source of the 8 T cell receptor beta chains below, sequenced in a study of blood T cell repertoires in COVID-19. Assay: immunoSEQ multiplex PCR; the TCRdb copy retains only in-frame clones and omits some. The repertoire holds 150,000 to 200,000 clones, with 85% as singletons. The sequenced sample was peripheral blood. The origin of the receptors is a person between 65 and 79 years old with COVID-19, enrolled during active disease.

This chain connects TRBV19 to TRBJ2-1; TRBD1 matches 10 bases. Trimming took 1 base from V and 4 from J; bases not matched to a gene: 4. This CDR3 has 16 residues. From germline, CDR1 is LNHDA and CDR2 SQIVND (reference sequence). CDR3 sequence reads: CASSIVGTGAYNEQFF. CDR3 coding DNA: TGTGCCAGTAGTATAGTCGGGACAGGGGCGTACAATGAGCAGTTCTTC.

V and J are TRBV28 and TRBJ1-5, with 7 bases matching TRBD1. V shed 4 bases and J 3 bases; nucleotides not matched to a gene: 12. The length of the CDR3 is 17 residues. Germline-derived CDR1 and CDR2 are MDHEN and SYDVKM. DNA for the CDR3: TGTGCCAGCAGTTCCCACCCGCGGACAGGACTCAATCAGCCCCAGCATTTT. This codes for CASSSHPRTGLNQPQHF.

The rearrangement uses TRBV19 and TRBJ1-1; D is unclear. The CDR3 has 20 amino acids. Looked up from germline, CDR1 is LNHDA and CDR2 is SQIVND (reference sequence). V shed 5 bases and J shed 5 bases, with 33 bases lying between them. The CDR3 DNA is TGTGCCAGTAGTCTAAAAGGCCACGCGTCCGGGATTCAAGGTAGGACTGAAGCTTTCTTT. This gives the protein CASSLKGHASGIQGRTEAFF.

The rearrangement links TRBV2 to TRBJ1-1, with D unclear. Germline CDR1 is SNHLY and CDR2 is FYNNEI. Trimming removed 3 bases at V and 1 base at J, with 6 bases between. This CDR3 has 13 residues. The CDR3 loop reads CASSENRNTEAFF. The DNA for the CDR3 is TGTGCCAGCAGTGAGAACAGGAACACTGAAGCTTTCTTT. The entire variable domain, with the rest obtained from reference TRBV2 and TRBJ1-1, is as follows: EPEVTQTPSHQVTQMGQEVILRCVPISNHLYFYWYRQILGQKVEFLVSFYNNEISEKSEIFDDQFSVERPDGSNFTLKIRSTKLEDSAMYFCASSENRNTEAFFGQGTRLTVV.

The rearrangement links TRBV3-1 (or the pseudogene TRBV3-2) to TRBJ1-3; D ambiguous. The germline V gene has CDR1 LGHDT and CDR2 YNNKEL (reference sequence). Trimming removed 1 base at V and 7 bases at J, with 23 bases between. This CDR3 spans 18 amino acids. The CDR3 is CASSQVLGFVRRENTIYF. Here the CDR3 DNA reads TGTGCCAGCAGCCAAGTTTTGGGTTTCGTGCGAAGGGAGAACACCATATATTTT.

The V and J genes are TRBV24-1 and TRBJ1-5; 8 bases match TRBD1. This CDR3 is 15 amino acids long. CDR1 and CDR2 from the germline V gene are KGHDR and SFDVKD. The V and J ends lost 4 bases and 3 bases, in that order; junction bases with no gene match: 4. The CDR3 sequence is CATSDTTGANQPQHF. The CDR3 DNA follows: TGTGCCACCAGTGACACGACAGGGGCCAATCAGCCCCAGCATTTT.

With respect to this clone: At the DNA level, this CDR3 is encoded by other sequences in the same sample as well. The chain recombines TRBV7-2 with TRBJ1-5; D is uncertain. CDR1 and CDR2 from the germline V gene are SGHTA and FQGNSA. V was trimmed by 2 bases and J by 2 bases, leaving 7 bases between them. The CDR3 is 14 residues long. CDR3: CASSLTGGNQPQHF. CDR3 in DNA: TGTGCCAGCAGCTTAACCGGGGGCAATCAGCCCCAGCATTTT.

The genes are TRBV4-2 and TRBJ2-7, with 8 positions matching TRBD2. V was pared by 0 bases and J by 9 bases, with 10 bases of the junction left unmatched. The CDR3 consists of 15 residues. From germline, CDR1 is LGHNA and CDR2 YNFKEQ. The CDR3 region is CASSQEAGLAPSQYF. The CDR3 DNA sequence: TGTGCCAGCAGCCAAGAAGCTGGACTAGCACCTTCGCAGTACTTC.